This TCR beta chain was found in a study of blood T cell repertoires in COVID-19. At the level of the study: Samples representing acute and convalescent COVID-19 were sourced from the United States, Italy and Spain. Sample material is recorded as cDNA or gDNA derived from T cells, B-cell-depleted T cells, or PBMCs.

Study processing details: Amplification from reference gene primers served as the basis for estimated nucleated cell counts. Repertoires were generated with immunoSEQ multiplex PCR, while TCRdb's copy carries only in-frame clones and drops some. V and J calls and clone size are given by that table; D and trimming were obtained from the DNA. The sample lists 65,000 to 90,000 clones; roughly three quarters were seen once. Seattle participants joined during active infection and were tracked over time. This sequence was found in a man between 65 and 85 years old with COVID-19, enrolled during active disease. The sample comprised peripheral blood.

The CDR3 loop is CASSPVVTGTGELFF. CDR3 nucleotides: TGTGCCAGCAGCCCCGTGGTGACTGGGACCGGGGAGCTGTTTTTT. This chain connects TRBV5-6 to TRBJ2-2, with unresolved D. CDR3 length equals 15 residues. V was clipped by 4 bases and J by 5 bases, with 15 bases between them. The V gene's germline CDR1 is SGHDT and CDR2 YYEEEE. Combining the CDR3 with reference TRBV5-6 and TRBJ2-2 gives the whole variable domain DAGVTQSPTHLIKTRGQQVTLRCSPKSGHDTVSWYQQALGQGPQFIFQYYEEEERQRGNFPDRFSGHQFPNYSSELNVNALLLGDSALYLCASSPVVTGTGELFFGEGSRLTVL.